The clone carrying this T cell receptor (beta chain) has at least ten counts. Its antigen remains unknown. More than 8.5 ml of fresh peripheral blood supplied the PBMCs. The CDR3 runs 14 residues. Germline values: CDR1 MNHEY, CDR2 SVGAGI. Trimming removed 0 bases from V and 4 bases from J, with 6 bases in between. From RNA transcripts, TCR beta CDR3 regions were amplified. HTBI primers were used for first-round RT-PCR of the TCR CDR3. TCRdb itself ran the multiplex PCR reads through MiXCR, one entry per CDR3 protein. The table has around 300,000 distinct CDR3 sequences, more than 11% seen once; the top ten hold just under 25%. The data originate from a study of T cells in Graves' hyperthyroidism and ophthalmopathy. General study results and limits: Ophthalmopathy, which appeared later, was predicted by the model a median around 6 months before onset.

The sample was blood. This TCR came from a woman in her thirties with Graves' hyperthyroidism. This chain joins TRBV6-5 and TRBJ2-2; D remains unclear. The CDR3 DNA reads TGTGCCAGCAGTTACTCGCGAGGCACCGGGGAGCTGTTTTTT. It codes for CASSYSRGTGELFF.